This TCR beta chain was recovered during a study of blood T cell repertoires in COVID-19. Study processing details: For nucleated cells, counts were estimated from reference gene primer amplification. Sequencing was performed with immunoSEQ multiplex PCR; in TCRdb, only in-frame clones are kept and a portion is missing. The DNA gave D and trimming, while V, J and clone size come from that table. Here the sample spans 150,000 to 200,000 clones, 88% being singletons. The CDR3 sequence is 14 residues long. Germline CDR1 SGHAT, CDR2 FQNNGV. Between the trimmed V and J ends, which lost 1 base and 0 bases, there was a span of 3 bases.

The sample taken for sequencing was peripheral blood. The receptor was derived from a human donor in a cohort sampled during active COVID-19. The rearrangement joins TRBV11-2 to TRBJ1-4; D gene ambiguous. The CDR3 here is CASSLAATNEKLFF. Written as DNA, the CDR3 is TGTGCCAGCAGCTTAGCCGCAACTAATGAAAAACTGTTTTTT.